These 16 T cell receptor beta chains were all obtained from the same sample, sequenced in a study of PD-1 blockade in classical Hodgkin lymphoma. No patient escaped relapse after autologous stem cell transplantation, and brentuximab vedotin exposure varied. Sequencing used immunoSEQ multiplex PCR; TCRdb keeps in-frame clones, though not all of them. The sample comprises approximately 26,000 clones, 65% to 90% of which are singletons, and around 20% rests with the top ten. This specimen consisted of peripheral blood mononuclear cells (PBMCs), obtained before the second cycle of nivolumab. All receptors come from a human donor with classical Hodgkin lymphoma.

This chain's CDR3 is CAWSLVGTEAFF. The CDR3 region has the DNA TGTGCCTGGAGTTTGGTGGGGACTGAAGCTTTCTTT. The chain recombines TRBV30 with TRBJ1-1; no firm D call. The germline V gene encodes CDR1 GTSNPN and CDR2 SVGIG (reference sequence). This CDR3 region has 12 residues. V gave up 2 bases and J gave up 5 bases, with 9 bases separating them.

This clone was recorded once. The V call is TRBV5-1, the J call TRBJ1-4; D is uncertain. This CDR3 is built from 15 residues. Trimming cost V 3 bases and J 3 bases, with 12 bases left between them. The germline gives CDR1 SGHRS, CDR2 YFSETQ. The CDR3 loop is CASSSAGEPNEKLFF. The CDR3, as DNA: TGCGCCAGCAGCTCTGCGGGTGAACCTAATGAAAAACTGTTTTTT.

This chain connects TRBV2 to TRBJ2-7; D remains ambiguous. Trimming took 2 bases from V and 2 from J, leaving 13 bases between them. Germline loops: CDR1 SNHLY, CDR2 FYNNEI. The CDR3 has 15 amino acids. CDR3: CASSELREGTYEQYF. The CDR3 DNA is TGTGCCAGCAGTGAACTAAGGGAAGGAACCTACGAGCAGTACTTC.

This rearrangement joins TRBV2 to TRBJ1-1; D remains unclear. The germline gives CDR1 SNHLY, CDR2 FYNNEI. With 4 bases removed from V and 3 bases from J, the gap between germline ends came to 12 bases. This CDR3 has 14 residues. For the CDR3, the DNA is TGTGCCAGCAGTGTCCCTTCTGTTTACACTGAAGCTTTCTTT. Residues: CASSVPSVYTEAFF.

V usage is TRBV9 and J usage is TRBJ2-5; the D is unclear. V shed 3 bases and J shed 5 bases, with 14 bases lying between them. In germline, CDR1 is SGDLS, CDR2 YYNGEE. CDR3 length: 14 amino acids. The CDR3 region is CASSGTSSWETQYF. The CDR3 bases are TGTGCCAGCAGCGGGACCTCTAGTTGGGAGACCCAGTACTTC.

This chain uses TRBV5-1 with TRBJ2-1; the D gene is possibly TRBD1 (7 bases). V lost 2 bases to trimming and J lost 4 bases, with 13 bases between them. The CDR3 is made up of 15 amino acids. Germline CDR1 is SGHRS and CDR2 is YFSETQ. CDR3 residues: CASSFRGELYNEQFF. In DNA, the CDR3 is TGCGCCAGCAGCTTCAGGGGGGAATTGTACAATGAGCAGTTCTTC. The whole variable domain, filled in from reference TRBV5-1 and TRBJ2-1, reads KAGVTQTPRYLIKTRGQQVTLSCSPISGHRSVSWYQQTPGQGLQFLFEYFSETQRNKGNFPGRFSGRQFSNSRSEMNVSTLELGDSALYLCASSFRGELYNEQFFGPGTRLTVL.

V gene TRBV30 combines with J gene TRBJ1-3, with D unresolved. Germline V gene sequence: CDR1 GTSNPN, CDR2 SVGIG (reference sequence). The CDR3 length is 14 residues. The V gene lost 4 bases and the J gene lost 2 bases, with 12 bases spanning the gap. The CDR3 region has the DNA TGTGCCTGGAATCGGGGAACAGCTGGAAACACCATATATTTT. It codes for CAWNRGTAGNTIYF.

The rearrangement links TRBV4-1 to TRBJ1-2; D is unresolved. Germline V gene sequence: CDR1 MGHRA, CDR2 YSYEKL. V was pared by 6 bases and J by 6 bases, with 14 bases between. The CDR3 is made up of 13 amino acids. The CDR3, as DNA: TGCGCCAGCAGTTTCCGCCCGGGAAATGGCTACACCTTC. Translation: CASSFRPGNGYTF.

The chain links TRBV10-1 to TRBJ2-3; D is possibly TRBD1 (6 bases). The CDR3 loop spans 13 amino acids. The V gene lost 6 bases and the J gene lost 0 bases, with 7 bases spanning the gap. The germline V gene encodes CDR1 WNHNN and CDR2 SYGVQD (reference sequence). This chain's CDR3 is CASRQGSTDTQYF. The CDR3 region has the DNA TGCGCCAGCAGGCAGGGGAGCACAGATACGCAGTATTTT.

The chain employs TRBV4-1 and TRBJ2-3; 8 positions agree with TRBD2. The germline V gene has CDR1 MGHRA and CDR2 YSYEKL. V shed 5 bases, J shed 4 bases, and the junction held 14 bases outside the gene matches. The CDR3 has 17 residues. For the CDR3, the DNA is TGCGCCAGCAGCTCCTCGGGGGCGGGAGGACGGGCAGATACGCAGTATTTT. Amino acid sequence: CASSSSGAGGRADTQYF.

The chain has TRBV27 and TRBJ1-5, with unresolved D. Trimming pared 4 bases from V and 3 bases from J, leaving 10 bases between. The CDR3 runs 14 residues. Germline V gene data show CDR1 as MNHEY and CDR2 as SMNVEV (reference sequence). CDR3 protein: CASSSTDYNQPQHF. DNA for the CDR3: TGTGCCAGCAGTTCTACAGATTACAATCAGCCCCAGCATTTT.

The rearrangement links TRBV9 to TRBJ2-1, with 12 bases matching TRBD2. The V and J ends lost 3 bases and 9 bases, in that order; junction bases with no gene match: 7. This CDR3 contains 15 residues. Germline lookup yields CDR1 SGDLS and CDR2 YYNGEE. This CDR3 reads CASSASGGARGEQFF. The CDR3 bases are TGTGCCAGCAGCGCTAGCGGGGGGGCACGGGGTGAGCAGTTCTTC.

Concerning this clone itself: Mismatch with germline at one junction end may stem from a read error. The J gene is TRBJ2-2, the V gene TRBV6-5; D unclear. Germline values: CDR1 MNHEY, CDR2 SVGAGI. CDR3 length: 11 residues. The CDR3 bases are TGTGCCATCAGTTATGGTGGGGAGCTGTTTTTT. Protein: CAISYGGELFF.

The chain has TRBV29-1 and TRBJ1-2; TRBD1 might be the D (5 bases). The length of the CDR3 is 12 residues. The germline V gene encodes CDR1 SQVTM and CDR2 ANQGSEA. V lost 3 bases to trimming and J lost 2 bases, with 7 bases between them. The CDR3 loop is CSVEEGNYGYTF. Written as DNA, the CDR3 is TGCAGCGTTGAGGAGGGGAACTATGGCTACACCTTC.

This sequence joins TRBV2 and TRBJ2-5; D not resolved. The V end lost 4 bases, the J end lost 4 bases, and 16 bases lay between the germline ends. Per germline, CDR1 SNHLY and CDR2 FYNNEI. The CDR3 loop spans 15 amino acids. CDR3 region: CASSGERLGSETQYF. For the CDR3, the DNA is TGTGCCAGCAGTGGGGAACGTCTGGGGTCAGAGACCCAGTACTTC.

This clone was recorded a few times. The V gene is TRBV6-1, the J gene TRBJ2-3; perhaps D is TRBD1 or TRBD2 (5 bases each). Trimming removed 7 bases at V and 10 bases at J, with 15 bases between. Germline loops: CDR1 MNHNS, CDR2 SASEGT. The CDR3 runs to 12 residues. The CDR3 region is CASTNTGLAQYF. CDR3 coding DNA: TGTGCCAGCACAAACACGGGGCTGGCGCAGTATTTT.